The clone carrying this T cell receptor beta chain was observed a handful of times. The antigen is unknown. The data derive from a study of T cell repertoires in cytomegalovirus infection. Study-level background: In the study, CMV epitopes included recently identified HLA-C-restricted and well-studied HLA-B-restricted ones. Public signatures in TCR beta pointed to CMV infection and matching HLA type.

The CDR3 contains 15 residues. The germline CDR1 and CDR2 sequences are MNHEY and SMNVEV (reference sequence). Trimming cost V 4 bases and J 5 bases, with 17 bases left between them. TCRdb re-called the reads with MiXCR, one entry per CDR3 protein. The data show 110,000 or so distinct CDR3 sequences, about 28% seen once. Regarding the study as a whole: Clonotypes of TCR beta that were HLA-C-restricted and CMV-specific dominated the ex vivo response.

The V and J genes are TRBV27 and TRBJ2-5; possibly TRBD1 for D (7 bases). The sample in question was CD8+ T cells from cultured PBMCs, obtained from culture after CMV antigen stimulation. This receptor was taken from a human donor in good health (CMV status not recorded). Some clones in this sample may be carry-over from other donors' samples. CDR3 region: CASSSGGRGRETQYF. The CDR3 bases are TGTGCCAGCAGTTCCGGGGGCAGGGGGAGGGAGACCCAGTACTTC.